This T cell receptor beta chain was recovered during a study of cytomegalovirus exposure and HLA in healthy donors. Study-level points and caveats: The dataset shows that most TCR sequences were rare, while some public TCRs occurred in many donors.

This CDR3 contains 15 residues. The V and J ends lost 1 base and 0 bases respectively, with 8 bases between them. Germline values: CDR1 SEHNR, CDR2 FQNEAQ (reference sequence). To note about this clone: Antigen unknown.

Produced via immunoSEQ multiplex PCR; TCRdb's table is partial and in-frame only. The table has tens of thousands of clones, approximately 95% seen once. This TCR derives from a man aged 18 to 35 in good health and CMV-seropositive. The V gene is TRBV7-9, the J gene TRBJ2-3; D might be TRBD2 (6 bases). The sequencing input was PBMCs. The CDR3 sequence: CASSLELASTDTQYF. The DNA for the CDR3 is TGTGCCAGCAGCTTAGAGCTAGCGAGCACAGATACGCAGTATTTT.